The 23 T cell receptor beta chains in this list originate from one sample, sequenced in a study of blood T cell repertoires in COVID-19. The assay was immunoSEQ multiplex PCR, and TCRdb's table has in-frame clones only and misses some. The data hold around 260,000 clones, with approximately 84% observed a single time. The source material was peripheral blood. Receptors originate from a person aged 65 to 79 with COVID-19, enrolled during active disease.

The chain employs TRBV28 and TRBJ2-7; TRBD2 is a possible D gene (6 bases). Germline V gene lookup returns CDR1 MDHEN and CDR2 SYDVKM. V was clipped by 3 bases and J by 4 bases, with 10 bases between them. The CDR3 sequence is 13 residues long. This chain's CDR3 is CASSFGTRYEQYF. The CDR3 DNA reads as TGTGCCAGCAGTTTCGGGACTCGGTACGAGCAGTACTTC. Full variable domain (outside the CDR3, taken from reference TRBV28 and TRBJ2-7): DVKVTQSSRYLVKRTGEKVFLECVQDMDHENMFWYRQDPGLGLRLIYFSYDVKMKEKGDIPEGYSVSREKKERFSLILESASTNQTSMYLCASSFGTRYEQYFGPGTRLTVT.

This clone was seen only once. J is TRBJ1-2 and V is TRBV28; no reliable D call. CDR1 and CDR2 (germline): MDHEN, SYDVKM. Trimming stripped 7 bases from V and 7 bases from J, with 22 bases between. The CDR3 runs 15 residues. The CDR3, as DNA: TGTGCCAGCATCTCCCCCGGGCCCTCGGAGGGTGGCTACACCTTC. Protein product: CASISPGPSEGGYTF.

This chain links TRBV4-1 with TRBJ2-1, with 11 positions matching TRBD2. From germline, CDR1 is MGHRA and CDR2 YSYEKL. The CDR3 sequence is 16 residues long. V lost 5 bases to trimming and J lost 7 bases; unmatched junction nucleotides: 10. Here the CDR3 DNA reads TGCGCCAGCAGCAACCCGACTAGCGGGGAGGGTAATGAGCAGTTCTTC. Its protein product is CASSNPTSGEGNEQFF.

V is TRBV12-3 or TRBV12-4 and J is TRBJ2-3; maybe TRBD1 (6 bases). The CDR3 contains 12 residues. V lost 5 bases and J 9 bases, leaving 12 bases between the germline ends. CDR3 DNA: TGTGCCAGCAGTCCCCACCAGGGGACGCAGTATTTT. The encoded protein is CASSPHQGTQYF.

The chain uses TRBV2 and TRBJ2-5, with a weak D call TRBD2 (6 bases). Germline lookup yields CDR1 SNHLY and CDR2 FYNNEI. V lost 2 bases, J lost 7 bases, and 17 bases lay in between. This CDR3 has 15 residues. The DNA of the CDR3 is TGTGCCAGCAGTGAATTTAGCGGCCCACCGGGGACCCAGTACTTC. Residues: CASSEFSGPPGTQYF.

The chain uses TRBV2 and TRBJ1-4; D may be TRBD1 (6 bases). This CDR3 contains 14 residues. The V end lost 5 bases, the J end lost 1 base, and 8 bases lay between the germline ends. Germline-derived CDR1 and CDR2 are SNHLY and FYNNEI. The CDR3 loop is CASSLDRTNEKLFF. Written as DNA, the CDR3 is TGTGCCAGCAGTCTGGACAGAACTAATGAAAAACTGTTTTTT.

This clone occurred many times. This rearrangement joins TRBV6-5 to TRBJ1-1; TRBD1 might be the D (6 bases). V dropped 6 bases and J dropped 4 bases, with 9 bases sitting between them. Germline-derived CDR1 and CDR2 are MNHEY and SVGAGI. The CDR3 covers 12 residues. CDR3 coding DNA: TGTGCCAGCAGCACGACAGGCACTGAAGCTTTCTTT. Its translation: CASSTTGTEAFF.

CDR3 sequence: CASSQVGLAAGRWELFF. For the CDR3, the DNA is TGCGCCAGCAGCCAAGTTGGACTAGCAGCAGGTAGGTGGGAGCTGTTTTTT. The gene calls are TRBV4-3 and TRBJ2-2; 8 bases line up with TRBD2. The CDR3 is 17 amino acids. Germline CDR1 reads LGHNA; CDR2 reads YSLEER. The trim removed 1 base at V and 9 bases at J, leaving 13 bases unmatched.

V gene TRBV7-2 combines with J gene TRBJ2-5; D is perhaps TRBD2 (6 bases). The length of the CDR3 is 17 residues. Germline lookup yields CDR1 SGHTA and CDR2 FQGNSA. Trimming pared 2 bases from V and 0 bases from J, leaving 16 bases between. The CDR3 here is CASSLSRFGRDQETQYF. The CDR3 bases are TGTGCCAGCAGCTTATCTCGTTTCGGGAGAGACCAAGAGACCCAGTACTTC.

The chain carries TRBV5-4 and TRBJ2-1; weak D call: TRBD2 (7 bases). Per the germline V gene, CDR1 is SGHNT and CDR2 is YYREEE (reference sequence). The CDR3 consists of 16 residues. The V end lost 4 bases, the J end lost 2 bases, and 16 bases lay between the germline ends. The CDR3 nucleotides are TGTGCCAGCAGCCCGAGGGGGGGGGAGGCCTACAATGAGCAGTTCTTC. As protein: CASSPRGGEAYNEQFF.

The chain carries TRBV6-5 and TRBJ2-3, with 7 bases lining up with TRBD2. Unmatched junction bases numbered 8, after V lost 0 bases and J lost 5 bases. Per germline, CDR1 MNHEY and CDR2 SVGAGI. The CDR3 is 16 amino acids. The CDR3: CASSYSREGWRDTQYF. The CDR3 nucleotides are TGTGCCAGCAGTTACTCGAGGGAGGGTTGGAGAGATACGCAGTATTTT.

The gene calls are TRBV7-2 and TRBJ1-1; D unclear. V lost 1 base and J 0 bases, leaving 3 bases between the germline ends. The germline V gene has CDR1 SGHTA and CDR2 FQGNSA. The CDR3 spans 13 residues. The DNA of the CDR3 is TGTGCCAGCAGCTTAGAGCTGAACACTGAAGCTTTCTTT. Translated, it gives CASSLELNTEAFF.

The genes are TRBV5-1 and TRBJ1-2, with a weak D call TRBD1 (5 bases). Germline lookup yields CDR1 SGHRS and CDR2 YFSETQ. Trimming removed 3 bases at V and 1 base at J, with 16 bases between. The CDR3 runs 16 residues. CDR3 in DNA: TGCGCCAGCAGCTACGGCGGGACCGCACGTAACTATGGCTACACCTTC. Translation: CASSYGGTARNYGYTF.

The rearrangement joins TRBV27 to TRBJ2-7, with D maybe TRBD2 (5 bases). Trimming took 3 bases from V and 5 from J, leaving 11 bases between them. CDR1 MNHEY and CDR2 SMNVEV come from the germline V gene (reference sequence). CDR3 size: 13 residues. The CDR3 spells CASSFAWGDEQYF. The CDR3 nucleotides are TGTGCCAGCAGTTTCGCCTGGGGAGACGAGCAGTACTTC.

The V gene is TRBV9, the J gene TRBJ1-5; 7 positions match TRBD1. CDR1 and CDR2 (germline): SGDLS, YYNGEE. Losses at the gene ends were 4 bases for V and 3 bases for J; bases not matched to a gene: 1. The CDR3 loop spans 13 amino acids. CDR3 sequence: CASSKGANQPQHF. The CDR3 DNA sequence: TGTGCCAGCAGCAAGGGGGCCAATCAGCCCCAGCATTTT.

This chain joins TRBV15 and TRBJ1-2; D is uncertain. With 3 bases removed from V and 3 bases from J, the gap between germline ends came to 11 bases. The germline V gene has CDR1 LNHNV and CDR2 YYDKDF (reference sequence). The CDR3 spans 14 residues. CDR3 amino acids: CATSRITADYGYTF. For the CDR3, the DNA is TGTGCCACCAGCAGGATAACAGCAGACTATGGCTACACCTTC.

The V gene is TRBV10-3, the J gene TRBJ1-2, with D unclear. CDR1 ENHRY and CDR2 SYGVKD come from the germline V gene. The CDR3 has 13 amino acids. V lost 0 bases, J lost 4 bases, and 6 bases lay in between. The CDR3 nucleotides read TGTGCCATCAGTGAGTCAACAAGCTATGGCTACACCTTC. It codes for CAISESTSYGYTF.

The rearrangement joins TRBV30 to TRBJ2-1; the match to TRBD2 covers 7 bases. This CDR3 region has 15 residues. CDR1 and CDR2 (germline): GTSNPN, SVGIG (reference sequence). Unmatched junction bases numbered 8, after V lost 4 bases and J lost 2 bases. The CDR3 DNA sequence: TGTGCCTGGAAGGGGCGGGAGAGCCCCTACAATGAGCAGTTCTTC. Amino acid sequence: CAWKGRESPYNEQFF. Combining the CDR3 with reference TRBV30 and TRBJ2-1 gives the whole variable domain SQTIHQWPATLVQPVGSPLSLECTVEGTSNPNLYWYRQAAGRGLQLLFYSVGIGQISSEVPQNLSASRPQDRQFILSSKKLLLSDSGFYLCAWKGRESPYNEQFFGPGTRLTVL.

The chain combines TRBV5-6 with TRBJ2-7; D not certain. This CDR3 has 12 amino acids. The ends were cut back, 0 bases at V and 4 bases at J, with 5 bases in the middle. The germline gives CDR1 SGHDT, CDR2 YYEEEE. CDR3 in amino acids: CASSLAAYEQYF. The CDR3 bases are TGTGCCAGCAGCTTGGCCGCGTACGAGCAGTACTTC.

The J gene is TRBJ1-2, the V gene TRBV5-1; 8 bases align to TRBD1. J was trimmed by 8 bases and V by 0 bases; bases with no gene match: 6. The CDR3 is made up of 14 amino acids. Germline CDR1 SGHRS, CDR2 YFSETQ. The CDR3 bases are TGCGCCAGCAGCTTGGGTCAGGGGGCGCCCGGCTACACCTTC. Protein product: CASSLGQGAPGYTF. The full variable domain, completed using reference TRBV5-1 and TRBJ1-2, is KAGVTQTPRYLIKTRGQQVTLSCSPISGHRSVSWYQQTPGQGLQFLFEYFSETQRNKGNFPGRFSGRQFSNSRSEMNVSTLELGDSALYLCASSLGQGAPGYTFGSGTRLTVV.

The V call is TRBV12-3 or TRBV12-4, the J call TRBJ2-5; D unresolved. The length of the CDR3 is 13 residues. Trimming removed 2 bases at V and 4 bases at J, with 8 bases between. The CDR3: CASSLQIRETQYF. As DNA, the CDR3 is TGTGCCAGCAGTTTACAGATTCGAGAGACCCAGTACTTC.

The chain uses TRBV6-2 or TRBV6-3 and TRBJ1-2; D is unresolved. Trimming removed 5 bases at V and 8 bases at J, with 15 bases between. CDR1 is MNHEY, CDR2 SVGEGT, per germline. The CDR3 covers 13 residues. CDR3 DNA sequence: TGTGCCAGCAGTCAATCCTACAGAGCCGGCTACACCTTC. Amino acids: CASSQSYRAGYTF.

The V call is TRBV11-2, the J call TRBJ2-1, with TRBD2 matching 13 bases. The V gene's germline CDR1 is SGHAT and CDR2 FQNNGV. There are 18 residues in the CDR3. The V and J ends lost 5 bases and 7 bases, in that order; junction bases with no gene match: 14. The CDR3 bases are TGTGCCAGCAGCCAATTTCCGAGGACTAGCGGGAGTGCGAATGAGCAGTTCTTC. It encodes CASSQFPRTSGSANEQFF.